The 8 T cell receptor beta chains below were found in one sample sequenced in a study of persistence of HIV-infected CD4 T cells. The antigens these receptors bind are not known. Cells were stimulated nonspecifically with anti-CD3/anti-CD28 magnetic beads. Sorting of responding CD4+ T cells relied on upregulated CD40 ligand together with CD69. The immunoSEQ assay was version 4, run in survey mode. Generated by immunoSEQ multiplex PCR, the TCRdb table keeps only in-frame clones and is missing some. The table has about 45,000 clones, approximately 90% seen once; the top ten hold around 3.2%. The material sequenced was CD4+ T cells sorted from PBMCs after approximately 18-hour stimulation, taken from a patient who received antiretroviral therapy. All receptors derive from an adult woman with HIV who was CMV-seropositive.

V is TRBV24-1 and J is TRBJ1-1; D possibly corresponds to TRBD1 (5 bases). V lost 1 base to trimming and J lost 4 bases, with 6 bases between them. CDR3 length: 13 residues. The germline CDR1 and CDR2 sequences are KGHDR and SFDVKD. The CDR3 coding sequence is TGTGCCACCAGTGATTTAAGGGGCACTGAAGCTTTCTTT. Its translation: CATSDLRGTEAFF.

The chain links TRBV3-1 (or the pseudogene TRBV3-2) to TRBJ1-5, with 7 bases identical to TRBD1. Looked up from germline, CDR1 is LGHDT and CDR2 is YNNKEL (reference sequence). V was pared by 5 bases and J by 3 bases, with 4 bases of the junction left unmatched. The CDR3 length is 14 residues. The CDR3 protein is CASSLGQFNQPQHF. Written as DNA, the CDR3 is TGTGCCAGCAGCTTGGGACAGTTCAATCAGCCCCAGCATTTT.

The rearrangement uses TRBV24-1 and TRBJ1-2; D is ambiguous. This CDR3 region has 12 residues. The V gene lost 4 bases and the J gene lost 3 bases, with 5 bases spanning the gap. The V gene's germline CDR1 is KGHDR and CDR2 SFDVKD. The CDR3 DNA reads TGTGCCACCAGTGACACTGACTATGGCTACACCTTC. Its translation: CATSDTDYGYTF.

This clone is a singleton in its sample. The V gene is TRBV24-1, the J gene TRBJ2-1, with TRBD2 matching over 12 bases. CDR1 is KGHDR and CDR2 is SFDVKD in the germline V gene. The CDR3 spans 16 residues. V lost 3 bases and J lost 8; bases outside the gene matches: 7. In DNA, the CDR3 is TGTGCCACCAGTGATCCACTAGCGGGGGGTAGCGATGAGCAGTTCTTC. Its protein product is CATSDPLAGGSDEQFF.

The chain joins TRBV10-1 to TRBJ2-1, with 9 bases identical to TRBD2. CDR1 is WNHNN, CDR2 SYGVQD, per germline (reference sequence). There are 17 residues in the CDR3. V gave up 0 bases and J gave up 8 bases; unmatched junction bases: 11. DNA for the CDR3: TGCGCCAGCAGTGAGTCCCGTTTTGGGACTAGCAGGGATGAGCAGTTCTTC. Translating gives CASSESRFGTSRDEQFF.

The chain links TRBV7-3 to TRBJ1-1, with 8 nucleotides matching TRBD1. The germline gives CDR1 SGHTA, CDR2 FQGTGA. The CDR3 runs to 12 residues. V shed 4 bases, J shed 8 bases, and the junction held 3 bases outside the gene matches. This CDR3 reads CASSSGGPEAFF. CDR3 nucleotides: TGTGCCAGCAGCTCAGGGGGCCCAGAAGCTTTCTTT.

With regard to this clone: Germline is not matched at one junction end, which may reflect a read error. This chain uses TRBV6-2 or TRBV6-3 with TRBJ2-1; D is perhaps TRBD2 (6 bases). The CDR3 has 15 amino acids. Germline loops: CDR1 MNHEY, CDR2 SVGEGT. CDR3 sequence (DNA): TGTGCCAGCAGTCCCTCAGCGGGCCGGTTCAATGGGCAGTTCTTC. Amino acid sequence: CASSPSAGRFNGQFF.

This chain uses TRBV5-4 with TRBJ1-2; 10 bases line up with TRBD1. CDR1 is SGHNT, CDR2 YYREEE, per germline (reference sequence). CDR3 size: 14 residues. The V and J ends lost 1 base and 5 bases, in that order; junction bases with no gene match: 2. The DNA for the CDR3 is TGTGCCAGCAGCTTGACGGGACAGGGGTATGGCTACACCTTC. It translates to CASSLTGQGYGYTF.